The 20 T cell receptor beta chains reported below all come from one sample, sequenced in a study of a mutant IDH1 vaccine in newly diagnosed glioma. Which antigens these TCRs recognize remains unknown. Stated time point: week 5, during vaccination. What each vaccine dose contained was 300 ug of mutant IDH1 20-mer peptide, accompanied by topical imiquimod. Sequencing was performed with immunoSEQ multiplex PCR; in TCRdb, only in-frame clones are kept and a portion is missing. The sample holds about 54,000 clones; 75% to 85% are singletons and the top ten take 3% to 4%. The sample here was PBMCs, taken from a glioma patient whose treatment included an IDH1 peptide vaccine. The receptors originated from a man aged 25-45 years with glioma.

The chain employs TRBV4-1 and TRBJ2-3; D is unresolved. The CDR3 loop spans 15 amino acids. Trimming removed 0 bases from V and 4 bases from J, with 11 bases in between. Looked up from germline, CDR1 is MGHRA and CDR2 is YSYEKL. Here the CDR3 DNA reads TGCGCCAGCAGCCAAGAGGTTGCGTGGGCAGATACGCAGTATTTT. It specifies CASSQEVAWADTQYF.

The genes are TRBV5-1 and TRBJ2-6; D is unclear. CDR3 length: 17 residues. V lost 3 bases, J lost 0 bases, and 13 bases lay in between. Looked up from germline, CDR1 is SGHRS and CDR2 is YFSETQ. The CDR3 sequence: CASSSGPYGSGANVLTF. DNA for the CDR3: TGCGCCAGCAGCTCGGGTCCCTACGGCTCTGGGGCCAACGTCCTGACTTTC.

The chain recombines TRBV7-9 with TRBJ2-7; 8 bases align to TRBD1. The length of the CDR3 is 15 residues. Germline V CDR1 and CDR2: SEHNR, FQNEAQ (reference sequence). J lost 2 bases, V lost 7 bases, and 10 bases had no gene match. DNA for the CDR3: TGTGCCAGCAACTCGCCGGGGGACAGGCCCTACGAGCAGTACTTC. It specifies CASNSPGDRPYEQYF.

The V and J genes are TRBV5-4 and TRBJ2-7; 10 bases match TRBD2. CDR3 length: 15 residues. Trimming took 1 base from V and 3 from J; bases not matched to a gene: 4. Germline lookup yields CDR1 SGHNT and CDR2 YYREEE (reference sequence). The chain's CDR3 is CASSLPGTSVYEQYF. CDR3 bases: TGTGCCAGCAGCTTGCCCGGGACTAGCGTCTACGAGCAGTACTTC.

V is TRBV4-1 and J is TRBJ1-2; 9 bases are a match to TRBD1. CDR3 length: 15 residues. Germline V gene data show CDR1 as MGHRA and CDR2 as YSYEKL. The trim removed 0 bases at V and 4 bases at J, leaving 3 bases unmatched. CDR3 protein: CASSQDWGQGYGYTF. The DNA of the CDR3 is TGCGCCAGCAGCCAAGACTGGGGACAGGGCTATGGCTACACCTTC.

This chain connects TRBV7-2 to TRBJ1-3; unclear D gene. CDR1 SGHTA and CDR2 FQGNSA come from the germline V gene. The CDR3 runs to 17 residues. V lost 2 bases, J lost 0 bases, and 14 bases lay in between. Here the CDR3 reads CASSLYGRQNSGNTIYF. The CDR3 DNA reads as TGTGCCAGCAGCTTATATGGCAGGCAAAACTCTGGAAACACCATATATTTT. The full variable domain, its missing parts supplied by reference TRBV7-2 and TRBJ1-3, is GAGVSQSPSNKVTEKGKDVELRCDPISGHTALYWYRQSLGQGLEFLIYFQGNSAPDKSGLPSDRFSAERTGGSVSTLTIQRTQQEDSAVYLCASSLYGRQNSGNTIYFGEGSWLTVV.

The V and J genes are TRBV4-1 and TRBJ2-7; a weak D match, TRBD2 (6 bases). CDR1 and CDR2 (germline): MGHRA, YSYEKL. With 1 base removed from V and 7 bases from J, the gap between germline ends came to 20 bases. The CDR3 loop spans 16 amino acids. The CDR3 DNA reads as TGCGCCAGCAGCCAAGTCCTTACGGAGGGCCCGTGGGAGCAGTACTTC. It yields the protein CASSQVLTEGPWEQYF.

This clone was detected once. V gene TRBV5-8 combines with J gene TRBJ1-5, with 8 bases matching TRBD1. Per the germline V gene, CDR1 is SGHTS and CDR2 is YDEGEE. This CDR3 contains 14 residues. V lost 4 bases and J lost 2; bases outside the gene matches: 2. The CDR3 is CASSPGQGNQPQHF. The CDR3 bases are TGTGCCAGCAGCCCGGGACAGGGCAATCAGCCCCAGCATTTT.

The chain uses TRBV30 and TRBJ2-2; D remains unclear. The CDR3 consists of 13 residues. V shed 3 bases and J shed 6 bases, with 11 bases lying between them. Germline CDR1 reads GTSNPN; CDR2 reads SVGIG (reference sequence). CDR3 residues: CAWREFPPGELFF. The CDR3 bases are TGTGCCTGGAGAGAATTCCCCCCCGGGGAGCTGTTTTTT.

This chain joins TRBV7-8 and TRBJ2-1, with D unresolved. Germline V gives CDR1 SGHVS, CDR2 FQNEAQ. This CDR3 contains 15 residues. Trimming stripped 5 bases from V and 6 bases from J, with 17 bases between. The CDR3: CASSPQDFQSNEQFF. Here the CDR3 DNA reads TGTGCCAGCAGCCCCCAGGATTTCCAAAGCAATGAGCAGTTCTTC. The variable domain in full, with the rest retrieved from reference TRBV7-8 and TRBJ2-1, is GAGVSQSPRYKVAKRGQDVALRCDPISGHVSLFWYQQALGQGPEFLTYFQNEAQLDKSGLPSDRFFAERPEGSVSTLKIQRTQQEDSAVYLCASSPQDFQSNEQFFGPGTRLTVL.

The rearrangement joins TRBV27 to TRBJ2-3, with D tentatively TRBD1 or TRBD2 (5 bases each). Germline V gene lookup returns CDR1 MNHEY and CDR2 SMNVEV (reference sequence). This CDR3 has 15 residues. Trimming removed 0 bases at V and 4 bases at J, with 11 bases between. The DNA for the CDR3 is TGTGCCAGCAGTTTATCTAGGGGAGTCGCAGATACGCAGTATTTT. Its translation is CASSLSRGVADTQYF.

This rearrangement joins TRBV9 to TRBJ1-6; 7 bases are a match to TRBD1. V lost 4 bases and J lost 5; bases outside the gene matches: 6. The CDR3 is 15 amino acids. In germline, CDR1 is SGDLS, CDR2 YYNGEE. As DNA, the CDR3 is TGTGCCAGCAGCCACAGGGACAGCAATAATTCACCCCTCCACTTT. It encodes CASSHRDSNNSPLHF.

Sample share makes this clone medium-sized. This sample includes further DNA sequences coding for the same CDR3. The chain employs TRBV4-2 and TRBJ2-3; D tentatively fits TRBD1 or TRBD2 (6 bases each). Germline V gives CDR1 LGHNA, CDR2 YNFKEQ. The CDR3 is 16 amino acids. V dropped 4 bases and J dropped 3 bases, with 17 bases sitting between them. The CDR3 protein is CASSPWTQGGTDTQYF. DNA of the CDR3: TGTGCCAGCAGCCCATGGACACAGGGAGGTACAGATACGCAGTATTTT.

The table lists this clone with a count of one. The J gene is TRBJ2-7, the V gene TRBV5-4, with D perhaps TRBD1 (6 bases). Germline V gives CDR1 SGHNT, CDR2 YYREEE (reference sequence). With 4 bases removed from V and 4 bases from J, the gap between germline ends came to 12 bases. CDR3 length equals 13 residues. The CDR3 nucleotides are TGTGCCAGCAGCCAAAGACAGGCTTACGAGCAGTACTTC. Translated: CASSQRQAYEQYF.

This clone was counted only a few times. The rearrangement joins TRBV20-1 to TRBJ1-6, with TRBD1 matching 7 bases. Germline V gene data show CDR1 as DFQATT and CDR2 as SNEGSKA (reference sequence). The CDR3 has 10 amino acids. V lost 8 bases and J lost 12; bases outside the gene matches: 4. In DNA form, the CDR3 reads TGCAGTCCTGACAGGGTACCCCTCCACTTT. It yields the protein CSPDRVPLHF.

The chain is built from TRBV6-1 and TRBJ2-7; a possible D gene is TRBD2 (5 bases). Germline values: CDR1 MNHNS, CDR2 SASEGT. This CDR3 comprises 16 residues. Trimming cost V 1 base and J 3 bases, with 16 bases left between them. CDR3 DNA: TGTGCCAGCAGTGAAGGGCGGGTAGTCAGCGGCTACGAGCAGTACTTC. It yields the protein CASSEGRVVSGYEQYF.

V usage is TRBV10-2 and J usage is TRBJ2-6, with 12 bases fitting TRBD1. The length of the CDR3 is 18 residues. Trimming took 6 bases from V and 2 from J; bases not matched to a gene: 8. The V gene's germline CDR1 is WSHSY and CDR2 SAAADI. The CDR3 DNA follows: TGCGCCAGCAGAGAGGGACAGGGGGCGCGGGCTGGGGCCAACGTCCTGACTTTC. It codes for CASREGQGARAGANVLTF.

The rearrangement uses TRBV27 and TRBJ1-1; 10 bases fit TRBD1. Germline CDR1 MNHEY, CDR2 SMNVEV (reference sequence). This CDR3 spans 19 amino acids. Germline trimming cut 2 bases from V and 1 base from J; bases unmatched to any gene: 13. The CDR3 bases are TGTGCCAGCAGTTTAGGAAAACTGTGGACAGGGGGTGGGAACACTGAAGCTTTCTTT. As protein: CASSLGKLWTGGGNTEAFF.

V gene TRBV11-2 combines with J gene TRBJ1-2; 10 positions agree with TRBD1. The germline gives CDR1 SGHAT, CDR2 FQNNGV. The CDR3 loop spans 17 amino acids. Unmatched junction bases numbered 11, after V lost 3 bases and J lost 4 bases. CDR3 coding DNA: TGTGCCAGCAGCTTCGCGGCCCGGACAGGGGGGCCCTATGGCTACACCTTC. It encodes CASSFAARTGGPYGYTF.

This chain uses TRBV18 with TRBJ2-5; TRBD1 is a possible D gene (5 bases). Trimming pared 3 bases from V and 5 bases from J, leaving 7 bases between. This CDR3 comprises 12 residues. The germline CDR1 and CDR2 sequences are KGHSH and LQKENI. The CDR3 DNA reads TGTGCCAGCTCACCGGCAGGGGAGACCCAGTACTTC. This sequence encodes CASSPAGETQYF.